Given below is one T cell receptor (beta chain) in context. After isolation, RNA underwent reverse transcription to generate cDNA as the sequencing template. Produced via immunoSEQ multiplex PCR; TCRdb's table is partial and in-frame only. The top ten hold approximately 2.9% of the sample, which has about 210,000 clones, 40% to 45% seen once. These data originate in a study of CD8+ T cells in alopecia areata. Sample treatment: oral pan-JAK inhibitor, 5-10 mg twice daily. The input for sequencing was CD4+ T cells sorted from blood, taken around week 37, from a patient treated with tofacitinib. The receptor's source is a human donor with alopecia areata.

The CDR3 spells CASSDPTSSSTDTQYF. CDR3 sequence (DNA): TGTGCCAGCAGTGACCCGACTAGCTCAAGCACAGATACGCAGTATTTT. The chain uses TRBV2 and TRBJ2-3, with 7 bases identical to TRBD2. Per germline, CDR1 SNHLY and CDR2 FYNNEI. J gave up 0 bases and V 3 bases, and 6 bases lay outside the gene matches. This CDR3 contains 16 residues.